What follows are 32 T cell receptor beta chains derived from one specimen sequenced in a study of cytomegalovirus exposure and HLA in healthy donors. Clones were sequenced by immunoSEQ multiplex PCR, and TCRdb holds only the in-frame ones, with some missing. Of roughly 150,000 clones listed, 85% to 90% were seen once; the top ten hold 3.3%. Sequenced: PBMCs. The receptor source for this set is a young woman in good health and CMV-seropositive.

The chain joins TRBV15 to TRBJ2-2; 9 positions agree with TRBD2. Trimming at V came to 0 bases and at J to 1 base, leaving 9 bases not matched to a gene. Germline V CDR1 and CDR2: LNHNV, YYDKDF (reference sequence). The CDR3 is 19 amino acids. In nucleotides, the CDR3 is TGTGCCACCAGCAGAGATCGCCCGGGACTAGCACTGAACACCGGGGAGCTGTTTTTT. It codes for CATSRDRPGLALNTGELFF.

This clone was found a few times. This chain connects TRBV6-5 to TRBJ2-7; 8 nucleotides match TRBD2. This CDR3 has 15 amino acids. V shed 6 bases and J 5 bases; nucleotides not matched to a gene: 12. Looked up from germline, CDR1 is MNHEY and CDR2 is SVGAGI. The CDR3 is CASRDLNGRAHEQYF. The CDR3, as DNA: TGTGCCAGCAGAGACCTAAACGGGAGGGCCCACGAGCAGTACTTC.

This clone was observed a single time. The V call is TRBV19, the J call TRBJ2-3; TRBD1 matches at 10 bases. Trimming at V came to 4 bases and at J to 2 bases, leaving 3 bases not matched to a gene. Germline V gives CDR1 LNHDA, CDR2 SQIVND (reference sequence). This CDR3 comprises 15 residues. CDR3 protein: CASSSGTGVTDTQYF. As DNA, the CDR3 is TGTGCCAGTAGTAGCGGGACAGGGGTCACAGATACGCAGTATTTT. Full variable domain (remainder filled in from reference TRBV19 and TRBJ2-3): DGGITQSPKYLFRKEGQNVTLSCEQNLNHDAMYWYRQDPGQGLRLIYYSQIVNDFQKGDIAEGYSVSREKKESFPLTVTSAQKNPTAFYLCASSSGTGVTDTQYFGPGTRLTVL.

This chain links TRBV30 with TRBJ2-7; 9 bases are a match to TRBD2. This CDR3 contains 14 residues. From germline, CDR1 is GTSNPN and CDR2 SVGIG (reference sequence). Unmatched junction bases numbered 7, after V lost 5 bases and J lost 2 bases. Here the CDR3 reads CAWQSGGSPYEQYF. The CDR3 DNA reads as TGTGCCTGGCAGAGCGGGGGGAGCCCCTACGAGCAGTACTTC.

This sequence joins TRBV9 and TRBJ2-3, with TRBD2 matching over 11 bases. Germline V lookup: CDR1 SGDLS, CDR2 YYNGEE. V lost 0 bases to trimming and J lost 4 bases; unmatched junction nucleotides: 4. CDR3 length: 16 residues. CDR3 in DNA: TGTGCCAGCAGCGTAGGACTAGCGGGACCCTCAGATACGCAGTATTTT. It specifies CASSVGLAGPSDTQYF.

V is TRBV2 and J is TRBJ2-4; no definite D call. The CDR3 totals 13 residues. Germline V CDR1 and CDR2: SNHLY, FYNNEI. The V and J ends lost 4 bases and 2 bases respectively, with 6 bases between them. The CDR3 DNA sequence: TGTGCCAGCAGTGTTCTTACCAAAAACATTCAGTACTTC. Its protein product is CASSVLTKNIQYF. Using reference TRBV2 and TRBJ2-4 for the parts outside the CDR3, the full variable domain is EPEVTQTPSHQVTQMGQEVILRCVPISNHLYFYWYRQILGQKVEFLVSFYNNEISEKSEIFDDQFSVERPDGSNFTLKIRSTKLEDSAMYFCASSVLTKNIQYFGAGTRLSVL.

A single count supports this clone. The gene calls are TRBV5-4 and TRBJ1-2, with 7 bases that match TRBD1. V shed 2 bases, J shed 8 bases, and the junction held 6 bases outside the gene matches. CDR1 SGHNT and CDR2 YYREEE come from the germline V gene (reference sequence). The CDR3 has 13 residues. The CDR3 bases are TGTGCCAGCAGCTTTAGGCAGGGGGGAGGCTACACCTTC. Its protein is CASSFRQGGGYTF.

The rearrangement joins TRBV7-9 to TRBJ1-1, with D possibly being TRBD1 (5 bases). CDR3 length equals 14 residues. Germline V gene data show CDR1 as SEHNR and CDR2 as FQNEAQ (reference sequence). Trimming stripped 5 bases from V and 7 bases from J, with 17 bases between. The CDR3 nucleotides are TGTGCCAGCAGCCCCCCGGGAGGGACGAATGAAGCTTTCTTT. Its protein product is CASSPPGGTNEAFF.

The chain is built from TRBV4-1 and TRBJ1-3, with D maybe TRBD1 (5 bases). The CDR3 length is 16 residues. The germline gives CDR1 MGHRA, CDR2 YSYEKL. V was pared by 2 bases and J by 2 bases, with 13 bases between. CDR3 protein: CASSQPMTEAGNTIYF. CDR3 nucleotides: TGCGCCAGCAGCCAACCGATGACAGAAGCTGGAAACACCATATATTTT.

The J gene is TRBJ2-7, the V gene TRBV7-6; a possible D gene is TRBD2 (5 bases). CDR3 length: 14 residues. Trimming cost V 4 bases and J 0 bases, with 10 bases left between them. The germline V gene has CDR1 SGHVS and CDR2 FNYEAQ. CDR3 nucleotides: TGTGCCAGCAGCTCTCCCGGGATCTCCTACGAGCAGTACTTC. Translated, it gives CASSSPGISYEQYF. Looking up the rest from reference TRBV7-6 and TRBJ2-7 gives the full variable domain: GAGVSQSPRYKVTKRGQDVALRCDPISGHVSLYWYRQALGQGPEFLTYFNYEAQQDKSGLPNDRFSAERPEGSISTLTIQRTEQRDSAMYRCASSSPGISYEQYFGPGTRLTVT.

In its sample, this clone was seen once. This sequence joins TRBV19 and TRBJ2-4, with 7 bases that match TRBD2. V lost 4 bases to trimming and J lost 7 bases; unmatched junction nucleotides: 7. The CDR3 is 14 amino acids. The V gene's germline CDR1 is LNHDA and CDR2 SQIVND (reference sequence). CDR3 coding DNA: TGTGCCAGTAGTACGGGGGAGGGAAGGAACATTCAGTACTTC. It yields the protein CASSTGEGRNIQYF.

V usage is TRBV4-3 and J usage is TRBJ2-2, with a possible D match to TRBD2 (5 bases). The germline V and J ends were trimmed by 2 bases and 0 bases, with 13 bases remaining between them. From germline, CDR1 is LGHNA and CDR2 YSLEER. This CDR3 is built from 17 residues. This chain's CDR3 is CASSQFGLAANTGELFF. In DNA, the CDR3 is TGCGCCAGCAGCCAATTCGGTCTAGCCGCGAACACCGGGGAGCTGTTTTTT.

The V call is TRBV29-1, the J call TRBJ1-1, with D unclear. Trimming took off 5 bases at V and 0 bases at J, with 19 bases between the two ends. The CDR3 consists of 16 residues. The germline gives CDR1 SQVTM, CDR2 ANQGSEA. This CDR3 is CSVHPTSRPMNTEAFF. CDR3 DNA: TGCAGCGTTCACCCCACTTCACGTCCAATGAACACTGAAGCTTTCTTT.

This chain connects TRBV19 to TRBJ2-1; TRBD2 matches at 11 bases. The CDR3 contains 16 residues. With V trimmed by 5 bases and J by 5 bases, 8 bases remained unmatched. Germline V gene data show CDR1 as LNHDA and CDR2 as SQIVND (reference sequence). The CDR3 DNA reads as TGTGCCAGTAGTCTTATAGGGACTAGCGGCCACAATGAGCAGTTCTTC. Encoded protein: CASSLIGTSGHNEQFF.

This clone was counted between two and nine times. This chain joins TRBV28 and TRBJ1-5, with D perhaps TRBD1 (5 bases). The V gene lost 5 bases and the J gene lost 3 bases, with 8 bases spanning the gap. Looked up from germline, CDR1 is MDHEN and CDR2 is SYDVKM. The CDR3 loop spans 13 amino acids. The CDR3 region has the DNA TGTGCCAGCAGTCCGACAGTCAATCAGCCCCAGCATTTT. Protein: CASSPTVNQPQHF.

The CDR3 protein is CASSQDYYPGDRETQYF. The DNA of the CDR3 is TGTGCCAGCAGCCAAGATTATTATCCCGGGGACAGAGAGACCCAGTACTTC. The chain couples TRBV14 to TRBJ2-5, with 7 bases lining up with TRBD1. The CDR3 consists of 17 residues. Germline lookup yields CDR1 SGHDN and CDR2 FVKESK. V lost 0 bases and J lost 4; bases outside the gene matches: 11.

This clone occurred once. V gene TRBV25-1 combines with J gene TRBJ2-7, with 7 bases matching TRBD1. The CDR3 loop spans 11 amino acids. Losses at the gene ends were 4 bases for V and 10 bases for J; bases not matched to a gene: 4. Germline assignment: CDR1 MGHDK and CDR2 SYGVNS. For the CDR3, the DNA is TGTGCCAGCAGTGGACAGGGTAATCAGTACTTC. Translated, it gives CASSGQGNQYF.

The chain is built from TRBV2 and TRBJ2-7, with 9 bases that match TRBD1. There are 15 residues in the CDR3. The V gene's germline CDR1 is SNHLY and CDR2 FYNNEI. Trimming took 2 bases from V and 2 from J; bases not matched to a gene: 4. CDR3 coding DNA: TGTGCCAGCAGTGAACGGACAGGGGCAGCCTACGAGCAGTACTTC. It specifies CASSERTGAAYEQYF.

J is TRBJ2-1 and V is TRBV5-4; D is possibly TRBD2 (7 bases). CDR3 size: 16 residues. Trimming pared 5 bases from V and 1 base from J, leaving 16 bases between. Germline V lookup: CDR1 SGHNT, CDR2 YYREEE (reference sequence). CDR3 residues: CASSPGASGSYNEQFF. The CDR3 DNA follows: TGTGCCAGCAGTCCGGGGGCTAGCGGATCCTACAATGAGCAGTTCTTC. Full variable domain (outside the CDR3, taken from reference TRBV5-4 and TRBJ2-1): ETGVTQSPTHLIKTRGQQVTLRCSSQSGHNTVSWYQQALGQGPQFIFQYYREEENGRGNFPPRFSGLQFPNYSSELNVNALELDDSALYLCASSPGASGSYNEQFFGPGTRLTVL.

CDR3 in amino acids: CASSQEEGRVYGYTF. In nucleotides, the CDR3 is TGCGCCAGCAGCCAAGAGGAGGGCAGGGTCTATGGCTACACCTTC. The genes are TRBV4-1 and TRBJ1-2, with TRBD1 as a possible D gene (5 bases). The germline gives CDR1 MGHRA, CDR2 YSYEKL. This CDR3 is 15 amino acids long. V dropped 0 bases and J dropped 4 bases, with 12 bases sitting between them.

V is TRBV2 and J is TRBJ2-7; D might be TRBD1 (6 bases). V gave up 2 bases and J gave up 3 bases, with 14 bases separating them. The CDR3 loop spans 15 amino acids. CDR1 and CDR2 from the germline V gene are SNHLY and FYNNEI. This chain's CDR3 is CASSEMIRGSYEQYF. The CDR3 DNA is TGTGCCAGCAGTGAAATGATCAGGGGTAGCTACGAGCAGTACTTC.

The chain joins TRBV10-1 to TRBJ2-3, with TRBD2 matching 12 bases. Germline V gives CDR1 WNHNN, CDR2 SYGVQD (reference sequence). The J segment lost 5 bases and the V segment lost 8 bases, leaving 8 bases of the junction unmatched. The CDR3 has 15 residues. CDR3 region: CASAQGGLAGDTQYF. Here the CDR3 DNA reads TGCGCCAGCGCCCAAGGGGGACTAGCGGGAGATACGCAGTATTTT.

The V call is TRBV5-1, the J call TRBJ2-3, with D possibly matching TRBD2 (6 bases). Per germline, CDR1 SGHRS and CDR2 YFSETQ. Trimming shortened V by 0 bases and J by 5 bases, and 25 bases separated the two germline ends. This CDR3 contains 19 residues. The CDR3 loop reads CASSLEGGLTGLRLDTQYF. CDR3 nucleotides: TGCGCCAGCAGCTTGGAAGGTGGGCTCACGGGACTTAGACTAGATACGCAGTATTTT.

The genes are TRBV19 and TRBJ2-3, with unresolved D. Germline lookup yields CDR1 LNHDA and CDR2 SQIVND (reference sequence). V lost 3 bases, J lost 9 bases, and 10 bases lay in between. The CDR3 is 12 residues long. CDR3 sequence (DNA): TGTGCCAGTAGTATGTCTGGGCCCACGCAGTATTTT. This gives the protein CASSMSGPTQYF.

The V call is TRBV7-9, the J call TRBJ2-6, with D possibly TRBD2 on 5 matching bases. V gave up 1 base and J gave up 2 bases, with 12 bases separating them. CDR1 and CDR2 (germline): SEHNR, FQNEAQ (reference sequence). The CDR3 sequence is 17 residues long. The chain's CDR3 is CASSLVRRMAGANVLTF. In DNA, the CDR3 is TGTGCCAGCAGCTTAGTCCGGAGGATGGCTGGGGCCAACGTCCTGACTTTC.

V and J are TRBV5-6 and TRBJ1-2, with D hard to call. The V and J ends lost 0 bases and 0 bases respectively, with 9 bases between them. Germline V gene sequence: CDR1 SGHDT, CDR2 YYEEEE. The CDR3 totals 15 residues. In DNA, the CDR3 is TGTGCCAGCAGCTTGGACCCTAACGCTAACTATGGCTACACCTTC. Translating it yields CASSLDPNANYGYTF. Full variable domain (outside the CDR3, taken from reference TRBV5-6 and TRBJ1-2): DAGVTQSPTHLIKTRGQQVTLRCSPKSGHDTVSWYQQALGQGPQFIFQYYEEEERQRGNFPDRFSGHQFPNYSSELNVNALLLGDSALYLCASSLDPNANYGYTFGSGTRLTVV.

This rearrangement joins TRBV4-2 to TRBJ2-1; 7 positions match TRBD1. This CDR3 has 17 amino acids. Germline V gene data show CDR1 as LGHNA and CDR2 as YNFKEQ. The ends lost 1 base at V and 0 bases at J; junction bases unmatched: 6. The CDR3 DNA is TGTGCCAGCAGCCAAGCCACAGGGGAGAGCTCCTACAATGAGCAGTTCTTC. Its translation is CASSQATGESSYNEQFF.

J is TRBJ1-1 and V is TRBV11-2; TRBD1 might be the D (6 bases). The CDR3 loop spans 11 amino acids. Germline CDR1 is SGHAT and CDR2 is FQNNGV. Trimming shortened V by 5 bases and J by 8 bases, and 9 bases separated the two germline ends. For the CDR3, the DNA is TGTGCCAGCAGCGACGGGACAGAAGCTTTCTTT. Amino acid sequence: CASSDGTEAFF. Filled out from reference TRBV11-2 and TRBJ1-1, the complete variable domain reads EAGVAQSPRYKIIEKRQSVAFWCNPISGHATLYWYQQILGQGPKLLIQFQNNGVVDDSQLPKDRFSAERLKGVDSTLKIQPAKLEDSAVYLCASSDGTEAFFGQGTRLTVV.

The V gene is TRBV7-8, the J gene TRBJ2-5; the D gene is possibly TRBD1 (6 bases). The CDR3 length is 14 residues. Trimming stripped 6 bases from V and 2 bases from J, with 13 bases between. Germline V gene lookup returns CDR1 SGHVS and CDR2 FQNEAQ. Here the CDR3 DNA reads TGTGCCAGCAGGGGGCGGACAGAACAAGAGACCCAGTACTTC. Translated: CASRGRTEQETQYF.

V usage is TRBV25-1 and J usage is TRBJ1-1; 7 bases line up with TRBD1. J was trimmed by 1 base and V by 4 bases; bases with no gene match: 6. This CDR3 has 15 residues. Germline CDR1 and CDR2: MGHDK and SYGVNS. The DNA for the CDR3 is TGTGCCAGCAGTGTACACAGGGGCTCGAACACTGAAGCTTTCTTT. Residues: CASSVHRGSNTEAFF.

V and J are TRBV6-5 and TRBJ2-7; D possibly corresponds to TRBD1 (6 bases). Germline lookup yields CDR1 MNHEY and CDR2 SVGAGI. V dropped 2 bases and J dropped 3 bases, with 14 bases sitting between them. The CDR3 covers 15 residues. In nucleotides, the CDR3 is TGTGCCAGCAGTTACGGGACACGTCGGGGCTACGAGCAGTACTTC. Amino acid sequence: CASSYGTRRGYEQYF.

The chain recombines TRBV2 with TRBJ1-2; TRBD1 matches 8 bases. Germline V CDR1 and CDR2: SNHLY, FYNNEI. With 8 bases clipped from V and 1 base from J, the junction kept 12 bases outside the gene matches. CDR3 length: 16 amino acids. The CDR3 spells CASVLRTGLLNYGYTF. The CDR3 DNA is TGTGCCAGCGTACTAAGGACAGGGCTTCTTAACTATGGCTACACCTTC.